Shown below are 7 T cell receptor beta chains from a single sample sequenced in a study of T cells in Graves' hyperthyroidism and ophthalmopathy. RNA transcripts were the template for amplifying TCR beta CDR3 regions. The primer set for the first-round RT-PCR of the TCR CDR3 was HTBI. MiXCR was run by TCRdb on the multiplex PCR reads, yielding one entry per CDR3 protein. The table lists about 260,000 distinct CDR3 sequences, roughly 20% of them singletons. Sequences were obtained from blood. The receptors here all came from a young man with Graves' ophthalmopathy.

This clonotype was observed a single time. The chain uses TRBV19 and TRBJ2-2; 10 bases fit TRBD1. The trim removed 7 bases at V and 4 bases at J, leaving 3 bases unmatched. Germline lookup yields CDR1 LNHDA and CDR2 SQIVND (reference sequence). There are 14 residues in the CDR3. This CDR3 reads CASKTGGITGELFF. As DNA, the CDR3 is TGTGCCAGTAAGACAGGGGGCATCACCGGGGAGCTGTTTTTT. The full variable domain, completed using reference TRBV19 and TRBJ2-2, is DGGITQSPKYLFRKEGQNVTLSCEQNLNHDAMYWYRQDPGQGLRLIYYSQIVNDFQKGDIAEGYSVSREKKESFPLTVTSAQKNPTAFYLCASKTGGITGELFFGEGSRLTVL.

This clonotype showed up just a few times. V gene TRBV5-1 combines with J gene TRBJ1-2; D not resolved. CDR1 and CDR2 from the germline V gene are SGHRS and YFSETQ. With 4 bases removed from V and 8 bases from J, the gap between germline ends came to 12 bases. The CDR3 covers 12 residues. The CDR3 sequence: CASSGPGVGYTF. The DNA for the CDR3 is TGCGCCAGCAGCGGGCCCGGGGTCGGCTACACCTTC.

This clonotype has just a few counts. The chain uses TRBV20-1 and TRBJ2-7; possibly TRBD2 for D (7 bases). This CDR3 region has 15 residues. V lost 1 base and J lost 2, with 15 bases in between. Germline V gene lookup returns CDR1 DFQATT and CDR2 SNEGSKA (reference sequence). The CDR3 reads CSARGGGARTYEQYF. The CDR3 DNA sequence: TGCAGTGCTAGAGGGGGGGGGGCCCGGACCTACGAGCAGTACTTC.

This clonotype appeared many times. J is TRBJ1-1 and V is TRBV28; TRBD1 might be the D (5 bases). The V and J ends lost 11 bases and 1 base respectively, with 32 bases between them. The CDR3 length is 19 residues. CDR1 and CDR2 (germline): MDHEN, SYDVKM. In DNA, the CDR3 is TGTGCCGTCCCTATTCGTACGCAGGGACCGGGCTTTGGGAACACTGAAGCTTTCTTT. Amino acid sequence: CAVPIRTQGPGFGNTEAFF.

There are many counts of this clonotype. V usage is TRBV6-1 and J usage is TRBJ2-1, with a weak D call TRBD2 (5 bases). The CDR3 contains 16 residues. Germline V gene lookup returns CDR1 MNHNS and CDR2 SASEGT. The V and J ends lost 6 bases and 5 bases respectively, with 20 bases between them. As DNA, the CDR3 is TGTGCCAGCAGCATCCTCCTCACGGACGGGAACAATGAGCAGTTCTTC. Translation: CASSILLTDGNNEQFF.

This chain uses TRBV15 with TRBJ2-1; D is unresolved. Deletions cut 5 bases from V and 0 bases from J, with 14 bases between. Germline V lookup: CDR1 LNHNV, CDR2 YYDKDF (reference sequence). This CDR3 region has 16 residues. The CDR3 here is CATSGYVESSYNEQFF. The CDR3 DNA reads TGTGCCACCAGCGGCTACGTGGAGAGCTCCTACAATGAGCAGTTCTTC.

This clonotype was observed a handful of times. The V gene is TRBV20-1, the J gene TRBJ2-7; 7 nucleotides match TRBD2. Germline lookup yields CDR1 DFQATT and CDR2 SNEGSKA (reference sequence). CDR3 length: 14 residues. The V segment lost 3 bases and the J segment 4 bases; nucleotides outside the gene matches: 9. The CDR3 DNA follows: TGCAGTGCTAGTGCCCCCGGACTAGTTTACGAGCAGTACTTC. It encodes CSASAPGLVYEQYF.